This passage covers 32 T cell receptor beta chains from one sample sequenced in a study of intratumoral heterogeneity in liver cancer. The repertoire was sequenced with immunoSEQ multiplex PCR; TCRdb's copy has only in-frame clones and lacks some. The table lists about 2,800 clones, 60% to 80% of them singletons. Multiple geographically separated regions of the hepatocellular carcinoma nodule were sampled separately. Material: tumor tissue, obtained before any cancer treatment. These receptors were taken from a woman aged 70-85 years with hepatocellular carcinoma.

This clone was seen only a few times. The genes are TRBV9 and TRBJ2-7; 11 bases agree with TRBD2. The trim removed 5 bases at V and 6 bases at J, leaving 10 bases unmatched. This CDR3 contains 15 residues. Per the germline V gene, CDR1 is SGDLS and CDR2 is YYNGEE. The CDR3 DNA sequence: TGTGCCAGCAGTCCTCTGGGACTAGCGGAAGGCGAGCAGTACTTC. Its protein product is CASSPLGLAEGEQYF.

This clone rates as large. The chain has TRBV19 and TRBJ1-1; D is ambiguous. V gave up 6 bases and J gave up 11 bases, with 13 bases separating them. The CDR3 is made up of 11 amino acids. The V gene's germline CDR1 is LNHDA and CDR2 SQIVND (reference sequence). The CDR3 nucleotides are TGTGCCAGTAGGACCAAGGGCGACGCTTTCTTT. It is translated as CASRTKGDAFF.

This rearrangement joins TRBV9 to TRBJ1-2; D perhaps matches TRBD1 (5 bases). The V gene lost 0 bases and the J gene lost 7 bases, with 16 bases spanning the gap. CDR1 and CDR2 from the germline V gene are SGDLS and YYNGEE. The CDR3 runs to 15 residues. CDR3 bases: TGTGCCAGCAGCGTAGATGGCAGGGTTGTCGCTGGCTACACCTTC. Translation: CASSVDGRVVAGYTF.

This rearrangement joins TRBV6-1 to TRBJ1-5; tentative D call: TRBD1 (5 bases). The CDR3 sequence is 16 residues long. Germline V gives CDR1 MNHNS, CDR2 SASEGT. V gave up 5 bases and J gave up 2 bases, with 16 bases separating them. The CDR3 DNA reads TGTGCCAGCAGTAAAGTGGGGCCGGGGGGCAATCAGCCCCAGCATTTT. Protein product: CASSKVGPGGNQPQHF.

This chain joins TRBV5-1 and TRBJ2-7; D ambiguous. CDR3 length: 13 residues. Trimming pared 1 base from V and 3 bases from J, leaving 8 bases between. Per germline, CDR1 SGHRS and CDR2 YFSETQ. Here the CDR3 reads CASSLYGDYEQYF. The CDR3 region has the DNA TGCGCCAGCAGCTTGTATGGGGACTACGAGCAGTACTTC.

The chain employs TRBV3-1 (or the pseudogene TRBV3-2) and TRBJ2-1; 11 bases align to TRBD2. Trimming cost V 3 bases and J 5 bases; bases outside gene matches: 3. Germline V gene lookup returns CDR1 LGHDT and CDR2 YNNKEL (reference sequence). This CDR3 comprises 15 residues. The CDR3 DNA sequence: TGTGCCAGCAGCCAGGGACTAGCGGAAAACAATGAGCAGTTCTTC. Protein product: CASSQGLAENNEQFF.

The chain joins TRBV19 to TRBJ2-2; D may be TRBD1 (6 bases). CDR3 length equals 16 residues. With 5 bases removed from V and 2 bases from J, the gap between germline ends came to 15 bases. From germline, CDR1 is LNHDA and CDR2 SQIVND (reference sequence). CDR3 sequence: CASSGAGTQNTGELFF. In DNA, the CDR3 is TGTGCCAGTAGTGGAGCCGGGACACAAAACACCGGGGAGCTGTTTTTT.

The chain has TRBV19 and TRBJ1-2; D not resolved. V lost 3 bases and J lost 8, with 13 bases in between. The V gene's germline CDR1 is LNHDA and CDR2 SQIVND (reference sequence). This CDR3 is built from 13 residues. The DNA for the CDR3 is TGTGCCAGTAGTATGAGCGGGTCGCAAGGCTACACCTTC. Protein: CASSMSGSQGYTF.

This chain joins TRBV10-1 and TRBJ2-1; D remains unclear. Germline CDR1 is WNHNN and CDR2 is SYGVQD (reference sequence). Trimming left V 2 bases short and J 5 bases short, with 16 bases between. This CDR3 is built from 16 residues. CDR3 sequence reads: CASSERAEETNNEQFF. The CDR3, as DNA: TGCGCCAGCAGTGAGAGGGCGGAAGAAACCAACAATGAGCAGTTCTTC.

The chain couples TRBV9 to TRBJ1-2; no firm D call. The germline CDR1 and CDR2 sequences are SGDLS and YYNGEE. The CDR3 has 13 residues. The V gene lost 0 bases and the J gene lost 8 bases, with 11 bases spanning the gap. DNA of the CDR3: TGTGCCAGCAGCGTAGAGGCAGGTGTCGGCTACACCTTC. Translating it yields CASSVEAGVGYTF. The entire variable domain, with the rest obtained from reference TRBV9 and TRBJ1-2, is as follows: DSGVTQTPKHLITATGQRVTLRCSPRSGDLSVYWYQQSLDQGLQFLIQYYNGEERAKGNILERFSAQQFPDLHSELNLSSLELGDSALYFCASSVEAGVGYTFGSGTRLTVV.

The chain carries TRBV5-1 and TRBJ2-3, with D possibly being TRBD1 (5 bases). The CDR3 is made up of 14 amino acids. Deletions cut 2 bases from V and 2 bases from J, with 9 bases between. The V gene's germline CDR1 is SGHRS and CDR2 YFSETQ. CDR3 coding DNA: TGCGCCAGCAGCTTCCTGACAGACACAGATACGCAGTATTTT. It is translated as CASSFLTDTDTQYF.

On this clone itself: Germline and junction disagree at one end, which may indicate a read error. J is TRBJ2-7 and V is TRBV28; 8 positions agree with TRBD2. CDR3 length equals 15 residues. Germline V lookup: CDR1 MDHEN, CDR2 SYDVKM. The CDR3 spells CASTLRVAGSYEQYF. Written as DNA, the CDR3 is TGTGCCAGCACTTTAAGGGTAGCGGGAAGTTACGAGCAGTACTTC.

This chain connects TRBV15 to TRBJ2-5; D is uncertain. The CDR3 runs 13 residues. Trimming removed 0 bases at V and 3 bases at J, with 5 bases between. Per germline, CDR1 LNHNV and CDR2 YYDKDF (reference sequence). CDR3 sequence (DNA): TGTGCCACCAGCAGAGATCAAGAAGAGACCCAGTACTTC. Translation gives CATSRDQEETQYF.

CDR3 coding DNA: TGTGCCAGCAGCTTGCTAGCGGGAGGATCCCCTGAGCAGTTCTTC. Protein product: CASSLLAGGSPEQFF. The rearrangement links TRBV7-2 to TRBJ2-1; TRBD2 matches at 11 bases. This CDR3 contains 15 residues. Germline assignment: CDR1 SGHTA and CDR2 FQGNSA. Germline trimming cut 3 bases from V and 9 bases from J; bases unmatched to any gene: 7. The full variable domain, its missing parts supplied by reference TRBV7-2 and TRBJ2-1, is GAGVSQSPSNKVTEKGKDVELRCDPISGHTALYWYRQSLGQGLEFLIYFQGNSAPDKSGLPSDRFSAERTGGSVSTLTIQRTQQEDSAVYLCASSLLAGGSPEQFFGPGTRLTVL.

The chain links TRBV7-8 to TRBJ2-7; D is ambiguous. Germline V gives CDR1 SGHVS, CDR2 FQNEAQ. CDR3 size: 12 residues. V was clipped by 2 bases and J by 11 bases, with 13 bases between them. The CDR3 bases are TGTGCCAGCAGCTTATTCCCCACGAGAGAGTACTTC. The encoded protein is CASSLFPTREYF.

This chain links TRBV11-2 with TRBJ2-1; 9 bases agree with TRBD2. This CDR3 has 16 amino acids. Germline assignment: CDR1 SGHAT and CDR2 FQNNGV. The trim removed 2 bases at V and 9 bases at J, leaving 11 bases unmatched. The CDR3 region is CASSLTGGPAGGEQFF. Here the CDR3 DNA reads TGTGCCAGCAGCTTAACGGGAGGGCCAGCGGGGGGTGAGCAGTTCTTC.

In nucleotides, the CDR3 is TGTGCCAGCAACTCCAGAGACAGGGCCTACGAGCAGTACTTC. The encoded protein is CASNSRDRAYEQYF. V gene TRBV6-1 combines with J gene TRBJ2-7; 7 bases map to TRBD1. There are 14 residues in the CDR3. From germline, CDR1 is MNHNS and CDR2 SASEGT. J lost 2 bases, V lost 7 bases, and 8 bases had no gene match.

V and J are TRBV30 and TRBJ2-5; no firm D call. The CDR3 extends over 15 amino acids. Germline CDR1 GTSNPN, CDR2 SVGIG (reference sequence). Deletions cut 1 base from V and 3 bases from J, with 15 bases between. The CDR3 region is CAWSARVPREETQYF. The CDR3 region has the DNA TGTGCCTGGAGTGCTCGGGTCCCTAGGGAAGAGACCCAGTACTTC.

The chain links TRBV5-1 to TRBJ2-2; D may be TRBD2 (5 bases). The ends were cut back, 3 bases at V and 2 bases at J, with 8 bases in the middle. Germline CDR1 is SGHRS and CDR2 is YFSETQ. This CDR3 has 14 residues. CDR3 DNA sequence: TGCGCCAGCAGCTCCGGGAAAAACACCGGGGAGCTGTTTTTT. Translation: CASSSGKNTGELFF.

V usage is TRBV6-5 and J usage is TRBJ2-5; D gene ambiguous. The germline gives CDR1 MNHEY, CDR2 SVGAGI. V lost 6 bases and J lost 0, with 14 bases in between. The CDR3 is 15 amino acids. The CDR3 region is CASRPSWGNQETQYF. For the CDR3, the DNA is TGTGCCAGCAGGCCATCGTGGGGAAACCAAGAGACCCAGTACTTC.

The chain carries TRBV30 and TRBJ2-1, with D possibly TRBD2 on 6 matching bases. Germline loops: CDR1 GTSNPN, CDR2 SVGIG (reference sequence). There are 24 residues in the CDR3. V was pared by 1 base and J by 1 base, with 38 bases between. In DNA, the CDR3 is TGTGCCTGGAGTGAAATTCCGGGACTCGCTGTGGGTACTAGATCCAGTGTGTCCTACAATGAGCAGTTCTTC. It translates to CAWSEIPGLAVGTRSSVSYNEQFF.

The chain has TRBV15 and TRBJ2-1; D is possibly TRBD2 (6 bases). Germline V gene lookup returns CDR1 LNHNV and CDR2 YYDKDF (reference sequence). The ends were cut back, 1 base at V and 7 bases at J, with 11 bases in the middle. The CDR3 is made up of 14 amino acids. The CDR3 reads CATSRGGVRNEQFF. DNA of the CDR3: TGTGCCACCAGCAGAGGGGGGGTGAGAAATGAGCAGTTCTTC.

V and J are TRBV5-4 and TRBJ2-6, with a tentative D call TRBD2 (5 bases). This CDR3 comprises 15 residues. In germline, CDR1 is SGHNT, CDR2 YYREEE (reference sequence). Trimming cost V 0 bases and J 4 bases, with 8 bases left between them. The CDR3 region is CASSLGGGGANVLTF. CDR3 DNA sequence: TGTGCCAGCAGCTTGGGAGGAGGCGGGGCCAACGTCCTGACTTTC.

This rearrangement joins TRBV5-4 to TRBJ1-6; tentative D call: TRBD1 (6 bases). Germline CDR1 and CDR2: SGHNT and YYREEE (reference sequence). V dropped 2 bases and J dropped 1 base, with 7 bases sitting between them. There are 15 residues in the CDR3. The DNA for the CDR3 is TGTGCCAGCAGCTTTCAGGGGTCCTATAATTCACCCCTCCACTTT. Amino acids: CASSFQGSYNSPLHF.

The chain combines TRBV19 with TRBJ1-1; unclear D gene. The CDR3 loop spans 12 amino acids. V was trimmed by 2 bases and J by 6 bases, leaving 7 bases between them. Germline V gives CDR1 LNHDA, CDR2 SQIVND (reference sequence). The CDR3 bases are TGTGCCAGTAGTATAAATGGTGCTGAAGCTTTCTTT. This sequence encodes CASSINGAEAFF.

With respect to this clone: Other DNA sequences in this sample translate to the same CDR3. The chain is built from TRBV5-6 and TRBJ2-7; weak D call: TRBD1 (6 bases). CDR3 length: 13 residues. V was trimmed by 4 bases and J by 1 base, leaving 9 bases between them. Germline values: CDR1 SGHDT, CDR2 YYEEEE. CDR3 DNA sequence: TGTGCCAGCAGCAAAGACAGGTCCTACGAGCAGTACTTC. Its protein product is CASSKDRSYEQYF.

V gene TRBV5-1 combines with J gene TRBJ2-3, with D possibly being TRBD2 (6 bases). From germline, CDR1 is SGHRS and CDR2 YFSETQ. The CDR3 runs to 14 residues. The ends were cut back, 3 bases at V and 0 bases at J, with 8 bases in the middle. The CDR3: CASSSEGSTDTQYF. The CDR3 DNA reads TGCGCCAGCAGCTCGGAGGGCAGCACAGATACGCAGTATTTT.

This clone was counted a few times. V is TRBV27 and J is TRBJ2-2; D possibly corresponds to TRBD1 (5 bases). Looked up from germline, CDR1 is MNHEY and CDR2 is SMNVEV (reference sequence). The germline V and J ends were trimmed by 4 bases and 3 bases, with 15 bases remaining between them. CDR3 length equals 16 residues. The CDR3 nucleotides are TGTGCCAGCAGTTATACGGCCAGGGCGTACACCGGGGAGCTGTTTTTT. It translates to CASSYTARAYTGELFF.

The chain recombines TRBV5-4 with TRBJ2-5; TRBD2 aligns across 15 bases. This CDR3 contains 16 residues. CDR1 and CDR2 (germline): SGHNT, YYREEE (reference sequence). Losses at the gene ends were 4 bases for V and 4 bases for J; bases not matched to a gene: 5. The CDR3 DNA reads TGTGCCAGCAGCGGAGGGGGACTAGCGGGAGGAGAGACCCAGTACTTC. It yields the protein CASSGGGLAGGETQYF.

The genes are TRBV6-5 and TRBJ1-1, with D maybe TRBD1 (6 bases). The CDR3 extends over 14 amino acids. The germline V and J ends were trimmed by 5 bases and 7 bases, with 17 bases remaining between them. Looked up from germline, CDR1 is MNHEY and CDR2 is SVGAGI. The CDR3 loop reads CASSNRGLRREAFF. In nucleotides, the CDR3 is TGTGCCAGCAGTAACCGGGGGCTGAGACGTGAAGCTTTCTTT.

The chain employs TRBV7-6 and TRBJ2-2, with D unresolved. The V gene's germline CDR1 is SGHVS and CDR2 FNYEAQ. This CDR3 contains 15 residues. Trimming removed 3 bases from V and 0 bases from J, with 8 bases in between. CDR3 sequence (DNA): TGTGCCAGCAGCTTGACCCCCCCGAACACCGGGGAGCTGTTTTTT. The encoded protein is CASSLTPPNTGELFF.

The V and J genes are TRBV18 and TRBJ1-1; 7 nucleotides match TRBD1. The CDR3 totals 16 residues. With V trimmed by 6 bases and J by 1 base, 11 bases remained unmatched. The germline CDR1 and CDR2 sequences are KGHSH and LQKENI. The CDR3 protein is CASSLQRGRGNTEAFF. As DNA, the CDR3 is TGTGCCAGCTCCCTTCAAAGGGGGCGCGGGAACACTGAAGCTTTCTTT.